This TCR beta chain was identified during a study of control samples from healthy donors and cancer patients. The CDR3 is made up of 15 amino acids. V was shortened by 6 bases and J by 5 bases, with 16 bases between the two germline ends. Germline assignment: CDR1 MNHEY and CDR2 SVGAGI. TCRdb's copy holds only in-frame clones and misses some; the assay was immunoSEQ multiplex PCR. The sample records 150,000 or so clones, around 88% being singletons. The rearrangement joins TRBV6-5 to TRBJ1-4, with a possible D match to TRBD1 (5 bases). The sequence was obtained from a young man in good health. The material sequenced was blood. The CDR3 nucleotides read TGTGCCAGCAGCAAACAAGACGGGGGGAATGAAAAACTGTTTTTT. Translated, it gives CASSKQDGGNEKLFF.